This T cell receptor beta chain appears in the sequencing data of a study of CD8 T cells in ankylosing spondylitis. General study results and limits: Clones linked to disease were reported to show significant enrichment in matched ankylosing spondylitis synovial fluid. Clones linked to disease, bearing a CD8+ phenotype, were relatively rare in peripheral blood. What seemed typical of ankylosing spondylitis blood was a TCR beta motif built from roughly 8 highly homologous variants.

Germline CDR1 reads SEHNR; CDR2 reads FQNEAQ (reference sequence). This CDR3 is 13 amino acids long. V was pared by 8 bases and J by 3 bases, with 6 bases of the junction left unmatched. This clonotype was recorded a few times. No antigen is known for it. Each CDR3 protein gets one entry after TCRdb re-called the 5' RACE reads with MiXCR. The sample lists around 140,000 distinct CDR3 sequences; approximately 17% were seen once. The source material was blood, either unsorted or a sorted T cell fraction (not recorded which). This clonotype originated in a male donor with ankylosing spondylitis. The V gene is TRBV7-9, the J gene TRBJ2-7; 8 bases are shared with TRBD2. The CDR3 bases are TGTGCCAGCGCCCCTAGCGGGCGCTACGAGCAGTACTTC. It encodes CASAPSGRYEQYF.